Below are 28 T cell receptor beta chains sequenced from a single sample in a study of blood T cells in healthy people across ages. The authors ran a second PCR of roughly 6 to 12 cycles using a sample-barcoded 5' primer and a J-beta primer mix. A single record per CDR3 protein comes from TCRdb applying MiXCR to the 5' RACE reads. The sample lists roughly 1,500,000 distinct CDR3 sequences; 34% were seen once. The sample was blood. The receptor source for this set is a woman aged 30 to 39 in good health.

This clonotype was detected a few times. The chain couples TRBV4-1 to TRBJ1-2; D gene uncertain. The CDR3 runs 15 residues. The germline CDR1 and CDR2 sequences are MGHRA and YSYEKL. Trimming left V 0 bases short and J 2 bases short, with 10 bases between. The CDR3 reads CASSQEAGKNYGYTF. The CDR3 bases are TGCGCCAGCAGCCAAGAGGCGGGGAAGAACTATGGCTACACCTTC.

Written as DNA, the CDR3 is TGTGCCATCAGTGGGTACAGGGTGGCCGGGCAAGAGACCCAGTACTTC. This translates into CAISGYRVAGQETQYF. The chain uses TRBV10-3 and TRBJ2-5; D may be TRBD1 (6 bases). Germline V gene sequence: CDR1 ENHRY, CDR2 SYGVKD. V was shortened by 4 bases and J by 2 bases, with 17 bases between the two germline ends. The CDR3 is 16 residues long.

In its sample, this clonotype was seen a few times. The J gene is TRBJ2-1, the V gene TRBV7-3; D is undetermined. CDR3 length: 16 residues. The germline V gene has CDR1 SGHTA and CDR2 FQGTGA. The germline V and J ends were trimmed by 10 bases and 2 bases, with 21 bases remaining between them. Here the CDR3 DNA reads TGTGCCACCTCCTTCCAACCCCAAAGCCCCTACAATGAGCAGTTCTTC. The encoded protein is CATSFQPQSPYNEQFF. The full variable domain, rest sourced from reference TRBV7-3 and TRBJ2-1, is GAGVSQTPSNKVTEKGKYVELRCDPISGHTALYWYRQSLGQGPEFLIYFQGTGAADDSGLPNDRFFAVRPEGSVSTLKIQRTERGDSAVYLCATSFQPQSPYNEQFFGPGTRLTVL.

This clonotype came up a few times. V gene TRBV28 combines with J gene TRBJ1-2; D ambiguous. There are 17 residues in the CDR3. V was shortened by 7 bases and J by 4 bases, with 25 bases between the two germline ends. Germline V gene sequence: CDR1 MDHEN, CDR2 SYDVKM. The CDR3 DNA sequence: TGTGCCAGCACCCTCGGTAGTGGGATCCTATTGAGCTATGGCTACACCTTC. Its translation is CASTLGSGILLSYGYTF.

This clonotype was counted only a few times. The chain uses TRBV10-3 and TRBJ2-7, with TRBD1 matching over 8 bases. The germline V gene encodes CDR1 ENHRY and CDR2 SYGVKD. The V segment lost 6 bases and the J segment 0 bases; nucleotides outside the gene matches: 1. This CDR3 has 13 amino acids. This chain's CDR3 is CAIRDRASYEQYF. CDR3 DNA: TGTGCCATCAGGGACAGGGCCTCCTACGAGCAGTACTTC.

This clonotype was counted a few times. The gene calls are TRBV9 and TRBJ2-1; D not certain. Germline V gene sequence: CDR1 SGDLS, CDR2 YYNGEE. V lost 4 bases to trimming and J lost 9 bases, with 14 bases between them. CDR3 length: 13 residues. In DNA form, the CDR3 reads TGTGCCAGCAGCCCTACTGGACCGGGTGAGCAGTTCTTC. Residues: CASSPTGPGEQFF.

This clonotype showed up just a few times. The genes are TRBV27 and TRBJ2-7, with D possibly being TRBD2 (5 bases). The CDR3 covers 13 residues. The V end was cut by 3 bases, the J end by 3 bases, with 9 bases between. CDR1 and CDR2 (germline): MNHEY, SMNVEV (reference sequence). The CDR3 region has the DNA TGTGCCAGCAGTTTTCAGCGGAACTACGAGCAGTACTTC. Translated: CASSFQRNYEQYF.

This chain links TRBV30 with TRBJ1-1, with D possibly matching TRBD1 (6 bases). Germline CDR1 GTSNPN, CDR2 SVGIG (reference sequence). The CDR3 totals 13 residues. The V end was cut by 7 bases, the J end by 3 bases, with 15 bases between. Here the CDR3 DNA reads TGTGCCTCGGCGGGACATCAGGACACTGAAGCTTTCTTT. As protein: CASAGHQDTEAFF.

This clonotype was counted only a few times. The chain combines TRBV7-7 with TRBJ2-7; D not certain. Germline CDR1 reads SSHAT; CDR2 reads FNYEAQ (reference sequence). V dropped 2 bases and J dropped 4 bases, with 21 bases sitting between them. The CDR3 has 17 amino acids. Here the CDR3 DNA reads TGTGCCAGCAGCTTAAGGGCCGCCTTGGGGATACGTTACGAGCAGTACTTC. Translated: CASSLRAALGIRYEQYF.

The chain couples TRBV7-2 to TRBJ2-7, with 9 bases matching TRBD2. The germline V gene has CDR1 SGHTA and CDR2 FQGNSA. The V and J ends lost 5 bases and 2 bases, in that order; junction bases with no gene match: 13. CDR3 length equals 17 residues. The chain's CDR3 is CASSHHGPTSGPYEQYF. The CDR3 DNA follows: TGTGCCAGCAGCCATCATGGCCCGACTAGCGGACCCTACGAGCAGTACTTC.

The sample holds a few counts of this clonotype. The V and J genes are TRBV30 and TRBJ2-7, with D hard to call. V was cut by 1 base and J by 3 bases, with 10 bases left in between. The CDR3 has 13 amino acids. Germline values: CDR1 GTSNPN, CDR2 SVGIG (reference sequence). CDR3 loop: CAWSAGLRYEQYF. The CDR3 bases are TGTGCCTGGAGTGCGGGCCTACGCTACGAGCAGTACTTC.

The CDR3 sequence is CASTGTSEADTQYF. The CDR3 DNA reads TGTGCCAGCACCGGGACTAGCGAGGCAGATACGCAGTATTTT. The chain combines TRBV6-5 with TRBJ2-3, with 10 bases matching TRBD2. Germline V CDR1 and CDR2: MNHEY, SVGAGI. The CDR3 sequence is 14 residues long. Trimming took 7 bases from V and 4 from J; bases not matched to a gene: 5.

This clonotype was observed a single time. The chain combines TRBV20-1 with TRBJ1-2; perhaps TRBD1 as D (5 bases). The germline V and J ends were trimmed by 7 bases and 0 bases, with 15 bases remaining between them. The CDR3 loop spans 14 amino acids. Germline V gene data show CDR1 as DFQATT and CDR2 as SNEGSKA (reference sequence). CDR3 nucleotides: TGCAGTGTTACAGACAGCCTAACTAACTATGGCTACACCTTC. This translates into CSVTDSLTNYGYTF.

For the CDR3, the DNA is TGTGCCAGCAGAACCGGGACAGGGACCAATTTGGGCAATCAGCCCCAGCATTTT. This codes for CASRTGTGTNLGNQPQHF. This chain connects TRBV11-2 to TRBJ1-5; 9 positions match TRBD1. Trimming removed 6 bases from V and 2 bases from J; junction bases left unmatched: 14. This CDR3 contains 18 residues. CDR1 and CDR2 (germline): SGHAT, FQNNGV.

A few counts support this clonotype. The chain links TRBV20-1 to TRBJ2-3; D not certain. The CDR3 has 12 amino acids. Trimming stripped 5 bases from V and 2 bases from J, with 8 bases between. Germline CDR1 is DFQATT and CDR2 is SNEGSKA (reference sequence). CDR3 residues: CSARKDTDTQYF. The CDR3 region has the DNA TGCAGTGCTCGTAAGGACACAGATACGCAGTATTTT.

The V and J genes are TRBV6-1 and TRBJ2-2, with a weak D call TRBD1 (5 bases). The germline V gene encodes CDR1 MNHNS and CDR2 SASEGT. Trimming removed 6 bases from V and 6 bases from J, with 11 bases in between. CDR3 size: 13 residues. Written as DNA, the CDR3 is TGTGCCAGCAGGGCCAGGGTGGCCGGGGAGCTGTTTTTT. This translates into CASRARVAGELFF.

In this sample, this clonotype turned up a few times. The chain has TRBV15 and TRBJ2-1, with D possibly matching TRBD2 (6 bases). V lost 5 bases to trimming and J lost 7 bases, with 21 bases between them. CDR1 and CDR2 (germline): LNHNV, YYDKDF (reference sequence). The CDR3 sequence is 16 residues long. The CDR3 loop reads CATSGAGTARVNEQFF. The CDR3 DNA follows: TGTGCCACCAGCGGCGCCGGGACTGCAAGGGTAAATGAGCAGTTCTTC.

This clonotype was detected only a few times. This chain uses TRBV7-7 with TRBJ2-5; 14 bases align to TRBD2. V gave up 2 bases and J gave up 5 bases; unmatched junction bases: 4. Per germline, CDR1 SSHAT and CDR2 FNYEAQ (reference sequence). The CDR3 covers 16 residues. The CDR3 protein is CASSLTGLAGAETQYF. CDR3 DNA sequence: TGTGCCAGCAGCTTAACGGGACTAGCGGGGGCCGAGACCCAGTACTTC.

Concerning this clonotype: Its ends do not fully match the called genes, so a read error is possible. The genes are TRBV7-3 and TRBJ2-7; D is uncertain. This CDR3 is 14 amino acids long. Germline V lookup: CDR1 SGHTA, CDR2 FQGTGA. DNA for the CDR3: TGTGCCGGCAGCTTAAATTCTGGTTCCTACGAGCAGTACTTC. Amino acids: CAGSLNSGSYEQYF.

The V and J genes are TRBV12-3 or TRBV12-4 and TRBJ1-4; 7 positions match TRBD1. V lost 3 bases and J lost 0; bases outside the gene matches: 4. CDR3 size: 16 residues. CDR3 sequence (DNA): TGTGCCAGCAGTTTGACAGGGTGGGCAACTAATGAAAAACTGTTTTTT. Translated: CASSLTGWATNEKLFF.

This clonotype showed up just a few times. The chain employs TRBV28 and TRBJ2-1, with TRBD1 matching 9 bases. Trimming at V came to 5 bases and at J to 15 bases, leaving 11 bases not matched to a gene. This CDR3 is 13 amino acids long. Germline V gene sequence: CDR1 MDHEN, CDR2 SYDVKM. The CDR3 region is CASSNRGPQDRFF. CDR3 bases: TGTGCCAGCAGTAACAGGGGGCCTCAGGATCGGTTCTTC.

This clonotype has a handful of counts. V is TRBV4-2 and J is TRBJ1-1, with a weak D call TRBD1 (6 bases). Germline lookup yields CDR1 LGHNA and CDR2 YNFKEQ. V was trimmed by 2 bases and J by 7 bases, leaving 17 bases between them. This CDR3 has 15 amino acids. CDR3 sequence (DNA): TGTGCCAGCAGCCAATCGGGGAGGGGGGCGGTTGAAGCTTTCTTT. It is translated as CASSQSGRGAVEAFF.

The chain joins TRBV20-1 to TRBJ1-1; D call uncertain. V shed 6 bases and J shed 1 base, with 12 bases lying between them. The CDR3 has 13 residues. Germline assignment: CDR1 DFQATT and CDR2 SNEGSKA (reference sequence). This CDR3 reads CSAAGFANTEAFF. For the CDR3, the DNA is TGCAGTGCAGCAGGATTTGCGAACACTGAAGCTTTCTTT.

The genes are TRBV2 and TRBJ1-1; no definite D call. The germline CDR1 and CDR2 sequences are SNHLY and FYNNEI. The V end lost 6 bases, the J end lost 13 bases, and 21 bases lay between the germline ends. The CDR3 has 13 residues. CDR3 in amino acids: CASRVVAGERLFF. CDR3 nucleotides: TGTGCCAGCAGAGTGGTCGCGGGTGAAAGACTTTTCTTT.

The V and J genes are TRBV5-1 and TRBJ2-1; 12 nucleotides align to TRBD2. The CDR3 loop spans 16 amino acids. Germline assignment: CDR1 SGHRS and CDR2 YFSETQ. The trim removed 7 bases at V and 10 bases at J, leaving 15 bases unmatched. The CDR3 reads CASGSTSGGLFWEQFF. The CDR3 DNA sequence: TGCGCCAGCGGCTCCACTAGCGGGGGGTTATTCTGGGAGCAGTTCTTC. Supplemented by reference TRBV5-1 and TRBJ2-1, the full variable domain reads KAGVTQTPRYLIKTRGQQVTLSCSPISGHRSVSWYQQTPGQGLQFLFEYFSETQRNKGNFPGRFSGRQFSNSRSEMNVSTLELGDSALYLCASGSTSGGLFWEQFFGPGTRLTVL.

This clonotype was found a few times. The chain recombines TRBV10-1 with TRBJ2-3, with a weak D call TRBD2 (6 bases). The length of the CDR3 is 16 residues. V was trimmed by 0 bases and J by 6 bases, leaving 16 bases between them. Germline CDR1 is WNHNN and CDR2 is SYGVQD (reference sequence). CDR3 region: CASSESGRIGFDTQYF. Written as DNA, the CDR3 is TGCGCCAGCAGTGAGTCGGGGAGGATCGGGTTTGATACGCAGTATTTT.

This clonotype came up many times. The CDR3 DNA is TGCGCCAGCAGCCTCGAGGGGCGGTTGGGCTATGGCTACACCTTC. Translation gives CASSLEGRLGYGYTF. The chain combines TRBV4-1 with TRBJ1-2, with D tentatively TRBD1 (5 bases). The V and J ends lost 4 bases and 4 bases respectively, with 16 bases between them. The CDR3 is 15 amino acids. CDR1 and CDR2 (germline): MGHRA, YSYEKL.

This clonotype has a handful of counts. This rearrangement joins TRBV9 to TRBJ2-7; TRBD2 matches at 7 bases. Germline lookup yields CDR1 SGDLS and CDR2 YYNGEE. V lost 0 bases and J lost 6; bases outside the gene matches: 9. The CDR3 sequence is 15 residues long. CDR3 residues: CASSVAWEIAGEQYF. The DNA of the CDR3 is TGTGCCAGCAGCGTAGCTTGGGAGATAGCGGGCGAGCAGTACTTC.